This TCR beta chain was sequenced during a study of a mutant IDH1 vaccine in newly diagnosed glioma (dated by TCRdb to the early 2020s). General notes on the study: In the chemotherapy-containing groups, vaccination started alongside temozolomide cycles, whereas in patients who had radiotherapy alone it started 4-6 weeks after radiotherapy. Peripheral blood samples were drawn at six visits, namely V03 (baseline), V05, V07, V10, V12 and V13. Visit V12 was the week-35 safety follow-up and visit V13 was the week-47 end of study. Longitudinal TCRB deep sequencing was performed for fewer than 30 treated patients wherever samples were available for exploratory analyses. Before enrollment, most patients had been given radiochemotherapy with temozolomide as standard therapy, while the rest had received either radiotherapy alone or temozolomide alone. Of the approximately 34 treated patients, 62.5% were male and approximately 38% were female, and a mean age of around 40 years was recorded. Study-level results and caveats: Availability determined which PBMC samples were chosen for TCRB deep sequencing. Changes in the top peripheral T cell clonotypes picked up by TCRB sequencing did not appear to be linked to pseudoprogression. It was noted by the authors that analyses of patient blood samples could not be reproduced owing to sample limitations. Immune responses induced by the vaccine were seen in over 90% of patients across multiple MHC alleles.

The sample's time point, from its label and the paper: week 47, end of study. Each vaccine dose was 300 ug of a 20-mer mutant IDH1 peptide in Montanide, given subcutaneously with topical imiquimod. Eight vaccinations were administered to patients in weeks 1, 3, 5, 7, 11, 15, 19 and 23, corresponding to visits V03 through V10. Donors had newly diagnosed WHO grade 3 or 4 IDH1-mutant astrocytomas with loss of nuclear ATRX. The samples were drawn from NOA16, a multicentre, single-arm, open-label phase I trial in Germany that tested a mutant IDH1 peptide vaccine in humans for the first time. Genomic DNA for TCRB sequencing was extracted from EDTA blood using the DNeasy Blood and Tissue Kit. The library was prepared using the immunoSEQ multiplex PCR assay. The hsTCRB Kit was used according to the manufacturer's protocol to amplify rearranged TCR beta chain sequences. TCRB libraries were sequenced on an Illumina MiSeq. The paper's data handling went like this. The kit vendor's proprietary platform handled demultiplexing, trimming and gene mapping. What TCRdb holds here is the immuneACCESS table cut down to in-frame rearrangements. Part of the clones is not present; checked against another copy, under half of the missing clones reflect an unresolved V gene, and the others are unexplained. That table furnishes V, J and clone size, whereas the DNA furnished D and trimming. Counted in this sample were under 60,000 clones; roughly 72% of them appeared once. The ten top clones hold just under 5% of the sample.

Comment on this clone: No antigen is known for it. No much larger clone is present one base from it, and per-base qualities are unavailable.

CDR1 MGHRA and CDR2 YSYEKL are derived from the germline V gene. V is cut back by 3 bases and J by 7 bases, with 7 bases in the junction unmatched. The cysteine opens and the phenylalanine closes a CDR3 of 14 amino acids. Only the CDR3 DNA is retained, 42 bases long and in frame from the first base. The TCR sequence derives from a middle-aged woman with glioma. Some clones in this sample may be carry-over from other donors' samples. The chain links TRBV4-1 with TRBJ2-7; 9 central nucleotides agree with TRBD2. The sample was PBMCs, taken from a glioma patient whose treatment included an IDH1 peptide vaccine. CDR3 region: CASSQTAGGIEQYF. The sequenced DNA is TGCGCCAGCAGCCAGACAGCGGGGGGAATTGAGCAGTACTTC.